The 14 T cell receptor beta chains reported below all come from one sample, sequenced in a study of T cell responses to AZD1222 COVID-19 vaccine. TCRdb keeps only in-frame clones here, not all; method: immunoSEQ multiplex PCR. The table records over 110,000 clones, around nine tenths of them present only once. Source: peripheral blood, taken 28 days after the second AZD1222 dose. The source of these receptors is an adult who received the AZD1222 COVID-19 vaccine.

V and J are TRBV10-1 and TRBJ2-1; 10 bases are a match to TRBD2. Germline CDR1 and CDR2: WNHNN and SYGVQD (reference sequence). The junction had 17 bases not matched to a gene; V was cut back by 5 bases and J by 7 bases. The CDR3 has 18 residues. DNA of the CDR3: TGCGCCAGCAGTCGCTGGAAAGGAAGGAGCGGGAGGGTTAATGAGCAGTTCTTC. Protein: CASSRWKGRSGRVNEQFF.

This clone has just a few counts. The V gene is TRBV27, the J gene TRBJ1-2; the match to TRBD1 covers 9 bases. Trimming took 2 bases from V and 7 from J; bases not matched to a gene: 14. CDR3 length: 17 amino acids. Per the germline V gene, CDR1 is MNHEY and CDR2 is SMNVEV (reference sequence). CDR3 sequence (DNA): TGTGCCAGCAGTTTAGGAGTTTTCGGACAGGGGAGTGGTGGCTACACCTTC. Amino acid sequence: CASSLGVFGQGSGGYTF.

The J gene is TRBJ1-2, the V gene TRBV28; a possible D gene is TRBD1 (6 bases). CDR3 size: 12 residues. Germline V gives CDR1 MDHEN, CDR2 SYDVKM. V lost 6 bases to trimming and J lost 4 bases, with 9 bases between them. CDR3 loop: CASSGGLYGYTF. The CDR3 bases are TGTGCCAGCAGCGGGGGCCTCTATGGCTACACCTTC.

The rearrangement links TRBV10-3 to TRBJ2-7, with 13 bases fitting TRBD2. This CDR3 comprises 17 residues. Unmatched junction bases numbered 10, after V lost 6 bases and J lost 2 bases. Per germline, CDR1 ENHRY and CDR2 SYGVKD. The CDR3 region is CAIRGTSGKNAAYEQYF. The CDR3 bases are TGTGCCATCAGGGGGACTAGCGGGAAGAATGCGGCCTACGAGCAGTACTTC.

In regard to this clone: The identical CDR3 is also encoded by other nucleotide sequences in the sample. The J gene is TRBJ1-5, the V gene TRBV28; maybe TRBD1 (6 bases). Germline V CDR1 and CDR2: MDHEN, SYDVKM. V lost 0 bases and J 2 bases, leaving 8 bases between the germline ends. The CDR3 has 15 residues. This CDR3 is CASSLWGAGNQPQHF. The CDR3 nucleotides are TGTGCCAGCAGTTTATGGGGGGCAGGCAATCAGCCCCAGCATTTT.

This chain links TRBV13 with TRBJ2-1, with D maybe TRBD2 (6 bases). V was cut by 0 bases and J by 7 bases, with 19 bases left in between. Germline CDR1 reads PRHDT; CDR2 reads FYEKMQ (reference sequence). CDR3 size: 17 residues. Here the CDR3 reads CASSLGRAGGKTNEQFF. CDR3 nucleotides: TGTGCCAGCAGCTTAGGTCGAGCGGGTGGGAAAACGAATGAGCAGTTCTTC.

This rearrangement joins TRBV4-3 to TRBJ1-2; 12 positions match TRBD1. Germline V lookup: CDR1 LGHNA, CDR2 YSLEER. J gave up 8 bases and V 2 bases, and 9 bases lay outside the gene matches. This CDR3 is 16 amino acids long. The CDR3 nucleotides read TGCGCCAGCAGCCAACATCCGGGACAGGGGGCTCTAGGCTACACCTTC. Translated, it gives CASSQHPGQGALGYTF.

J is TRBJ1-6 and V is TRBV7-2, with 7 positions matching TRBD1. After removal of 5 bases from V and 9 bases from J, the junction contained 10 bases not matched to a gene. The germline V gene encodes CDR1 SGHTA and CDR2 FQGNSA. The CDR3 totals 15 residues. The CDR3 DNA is TGTGCCAGCAGCGTAACAGGGGTATTTGGTTCACCCCTCCACTTT. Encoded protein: CASSVTGVFGSPLHF.

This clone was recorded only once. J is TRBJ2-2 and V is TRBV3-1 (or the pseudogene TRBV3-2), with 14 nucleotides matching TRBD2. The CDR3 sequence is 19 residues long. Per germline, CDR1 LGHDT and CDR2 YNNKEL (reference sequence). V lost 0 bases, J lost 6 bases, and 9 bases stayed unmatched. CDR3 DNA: TGTGCCAGCAGCCAAGATCTAACGGGACTAGCGGGAGAATCCGGGGAGCTGTTTTTT. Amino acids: CASSQDLTGLAGESGELFF.

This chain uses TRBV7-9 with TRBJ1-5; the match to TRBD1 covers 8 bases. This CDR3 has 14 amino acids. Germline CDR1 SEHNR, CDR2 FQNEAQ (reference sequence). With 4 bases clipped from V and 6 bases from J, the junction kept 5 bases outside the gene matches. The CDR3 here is CASSSQGASQPQHF. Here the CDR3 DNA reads TGTGCCAGCAGCTCGCAGGGGGCTAGTCAGCCCCAGCATTTT.

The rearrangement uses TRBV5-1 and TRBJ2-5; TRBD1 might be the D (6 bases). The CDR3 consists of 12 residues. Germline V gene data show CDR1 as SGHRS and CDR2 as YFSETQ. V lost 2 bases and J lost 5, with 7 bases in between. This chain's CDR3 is CASSFQGETQYF. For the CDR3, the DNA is TGCGCCAGCAGCTTCCAGGGGGAGACCCAGTACTTC.

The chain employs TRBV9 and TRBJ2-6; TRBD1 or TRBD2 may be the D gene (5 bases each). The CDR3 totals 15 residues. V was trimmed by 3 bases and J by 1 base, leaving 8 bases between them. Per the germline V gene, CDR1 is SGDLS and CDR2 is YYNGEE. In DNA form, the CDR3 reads TGTGCCAGCAGCGCCTGGGGGTCTGGGGCCAACGTCCTGACTTTC. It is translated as CASSAWGSGANVLTF.

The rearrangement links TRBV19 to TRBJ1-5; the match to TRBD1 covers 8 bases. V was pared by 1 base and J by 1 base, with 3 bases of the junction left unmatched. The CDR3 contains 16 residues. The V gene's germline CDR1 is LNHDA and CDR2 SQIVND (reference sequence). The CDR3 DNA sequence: TGTGCCAGTAGTATAGGGGACAGGAGAAGCAATCAGCCCCAGCATTTT. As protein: CASSIGDRRSNQPQHF.

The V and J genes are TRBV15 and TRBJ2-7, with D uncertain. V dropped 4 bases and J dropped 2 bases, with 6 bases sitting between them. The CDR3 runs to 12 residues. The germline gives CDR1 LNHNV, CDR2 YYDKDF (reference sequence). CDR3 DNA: TGTGCCACCAGCAATGGTGCCTACGAGCAGTACTTC. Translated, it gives CATSNGAYEQYF.